The rows below give T cell receptor beta chains drawn from one sample of a study of Graves' ophthalmopathy and Graves' hyperthyroidism. A single record per CDR3 protein comes from TCRdb applying MiXCR to the multiplex PCR reads. The sample lists 500,000 to 700,000 distinct CDR3 sequences, 22% occurring once. What was sequenced was peripheral blood. All receptors derive from a woman under 30 with stable Graves' hyperthyroidism. Some clones in this sample may be carry-over from other donors' samples. The CDR3 runs from the conserved cysteine through the conserved F or W. The D gene is left open where the match is weak. The listing skips clone size in some rows; elsewhere it reads once, few, many or a size class.

cdr3_aa	cdr3_nt	clone_size	v_call	cdr3_length	j_call	d_call
CASGESRGARIEAFF	TGTGCTAGTGGAGAGAGCCGGGGGGCTAGGATTGAAGCTTTCTTT	many	TRBV12-5	15	TRBJ1-1	NA
CASSYGHSYEQYF	TGTGCCAGCAGTTACGGACATTCCTACGAGCAGTACTTC	NA	TRBV6-5	13	TRBJ2-7	NA
CASSKSGAGKNIQYF	TGTGCCAGCAGCAAGAGCGGGGCGGGCAAAAACATTCAGTACTTC	few	TRBV3-1	15	TRBJ2-4	TRBD2
CASRNTGLASEQYF	TGTGCCAGCAGAAATACGGGACTAGCATCCGAGCAGTACTTC	NA	TRBV12-3/TRBV12-4	14	TRBJ2-7	TRBD2
CASSSGTVSGETQYF	TGTGCCAGCAGTTCCGGGACGGTCAGTGGAGAGACCCAGTACTTC	many	TRBV12-3/TRBV12-4	15	TRBJ2-5	NA
CASSYSGASYEQYF	TGTGCCAGCAGTTACTCCGGGGCGTCCTACGAGCAGTACTTC	many	TRBV6-2/TRBV6-3	14	TRBJ2-7	NA
CASRGENQPQHF	TGTGCCAGCAGGGGCGAAAATCAGCCCCAGCATTTT	NA	TRBV12-3/TRBV12-4	12	TRBJ1-5	NA
CSAPVGPGQPQHF	TGCAGTGCGCCCGTGGGTCCAGGGCAGCCCCAGCATTTT	many	TRBV20-1	13	TRBJ1-5	NA
CASSYPEGYILNTEAFF	TGTGCCAGCAGTTACCCCGAGGGATACATCTTGAACACTGAAGCTTTCTTT	many	TRBV6-2/TRBV6-3	17	TRBJ1-1	NA
CASSVDTRLVGYTF	TGTGCCAGCAGCGTAGACACACGGCTCGTTGGCTACACCTTC	once	TRBV9	14	TRBJ1-2	NA
CASSEGPVEFYGYTF	TGTGCCAGCAGTGAAGGTCCCGTTGAGTTTTATGGCTACACCTTC	many	TRBV6-1	15	TRBJ1-2	NA
CASSPQQGAGGTEAFF	TGCGCCAGCAGCCCCCAACAGGGGGCGGGAGGCACTGAAGCTTTCTTT	NA	TRBV5-1	16	TRBJ1-1	TRBD1
CASSFKQGTGELFF	TGTGCCAGCAGTTTTAAACAGGGGACCGGGGAGCTGTTTTTT	many	TRBV12-3/TRBV12-4	14	TRBJ2-2	TRBD1